These 24 T cell receptor beta chains were all obtained from the same sample, sequenced in a study of T cell responses to AZD1222 COVID-19 vaccine. The method was immunoSEQ multiplex PCR; TCRdb's version includes in-frame clones alone and lacks a portion of them. Of about 83,000 clones in the sample, 88% are singletons; the top ten hold more than 4.5%. The input for sequencing was peripheral blood, taken on day 0 of MenACWY control vaccination. Receptors originate from an adult in good health.

The V gene is TRBV7-9, the J gene TRBJ2-7; D gene unclear. The CDR3 consists of 11 residues. CDR1 and CDR2 from the germline V gene are SEHNR and FQNEAQ (reference sequence). Trimming cost V 5 bases and J 4 bases, with 6 bases left between them. The CDR3 sequence is CASSQLYEQYF. CDR3 in DNA: TGTGCCAGCAGCCAACTTTACGAGCAGTACTTC.

The rearrangement links TRBV19 to TRBJ2-7; D is perhaps TRBD1 (7 bases). Between the trimmed V and J ends, which lost 10 bases and 2 bases, there was a span of 18 bases. CDR1 LNHDA and CDR2 SQIVND come from the germline V gene (reference sequence). This CDR3 comprises 14 residues. CDR3: CATSSGGGAYEQYF. DNA of the CDR3: TGTGCCACCTCAAGTGGAGGGGGCGCCTACGAGCAGTACTTC. Combining the CDR3 with reference TRBV19 and TRBJ2-7 gives the whole variable domain DGGITQSPKYLFRKEGQNVTLSCEQNLNHDAMYWYRQDPGQGLRLIYYSQIVNDFQKGDIAEGYSVSREKKESFPLTVTSAQKNPTAFYLCATSSGGGAYEQYFGPGTRLTVT.

This chain links TRBV7-3 with TRBJ2-5, with TRBD2 identical over 7 bases. In germline, CDR1 is SGHTA, CDR2 FQGTGA. V gave up 5 bases and J gave up 9 bases; unmatched junction bases: 15. The CDR3 consists of 15 residues. In nucleotides, the CDR3 is TGTGCCAGCAGCCTCCAACGACTAGCCACGGAGGCCCAGTACTTC. Protein: CASSLQRLATEAQYF.

The chain employs TRBV29-1 and TRBJ1-2; TRBD1 is a possible D gene (5 bases). Germline lookup yields CDR1 SQVTM and CDR2 ANQGSEA. The CDR3 is 14 amino acids. Trimming cost V 7 bases and J 4 bases, with 19 bases left between them. CDR3 nucleotides: TGCAGCGCAAGCAGGGACGGACTCACCTATGGCTACACCTTC. Its translation: CSASRDGLTYGYTF.

This clone occurred a few times. The chain has TRBV7-2 and TRBJ2-2; TRBD2 matches at 10 bases. J lost 7 bases, V lost 4 bases, and 9 bases had no gene match. CDR3 size: 16 residues. The V gene's germline CDR1 is SGHTA and CDR2 FQGNSA. The CDR3 sequence: CASSSSMLAGVGELFF. As DNA, the CDR3 is TGTGCCAGCAGCTCGTCGATGCTAGCGGGAGTCGGGGAGCTGTTTTTT.

This clone appeared a few times. This chain uses TRBV12-3 or TRBV12-4 with TRBJ1-2; D gene ambiguous. The V gene lost 6 bases and the J gene lost 8 bases, with 16 bases spanning the gap. The CDR3 loop spans 13 amino acids. The DNA for the CDR3 is TGTGCCAGCAGCCCGGCCCTGGACGGGGGCTACACCTTC. Its translation: CASSPALDGGYTF.

The rearrangement joins TRBV7-9 to TRBJ1-5, with D possibly matching TRBD1 (6 bases). The length of the CDR3 is 15 residues. Per the germline V gene, CDR1 is SEHNR and CDR2 is FQNEAQ (reference sequence). Trimming cost V 5 bases and J 1 base, with 12 bases left between them. The CDR3 loop reads CASSDQGQSNQPQHF. The CDR3 region has the DNA TGTGCCAGCAGCGATCAGGGGCAAAGCAATCAGCCCCAGCATTTT.

CDR3 sequence: CASSIVQNNEQFF. The CDR3 nucleotides are TGTGCCAGTAGTATAGTCCAAAACAATGAGCAGTTCTTC. The chain combines TRBV19 with TRBJ2-1; D unclear. This CDR3 spans 13 amino acids. The germline V and J ends were trimmed by 1 base and 5 bases, with 6 bases remaining between them. The germline CDR1 and CDR2 sequences are LNHDA and SQIVND (reference sequence).

The V call is TRBV25-1, the J call TRBJ1-4, with unresolved D. Germline loops: CDR1 MGHDK, CDR2 SYGVNS. This CDR3 spans 13 amino acids. V shed 4 bases and J shed 10 bases, with 13 bases lying between them. CDR3 sequence: CASSGPVEVKLFF. In nucleotides, the CDR3 is TGTGCCAGCAGTGGACCAGTAGAAGTAAAACTGTTTTTT.

J is TRBJ2-7 and V is TRBV19; D unresolved. This CDR3 is built from 12 residues. V was cut by 5 bases and J by 6 bases, with 11 bases left in between. Germline assignment: CDR1 LNHDA and CDR2 SQIVND (reference sequence). The CDR3 coding sequence is TGTGCCAGTAGTGTTAAGTATGGCGAGCAGTACTTC. As protein: CASSVKYGEQYF.

This clone was counted between two and nine times. The rearrangement joins TRBV28 to TRBJ1-5; 8 bases map to TRBD1. Trimming removed 6 bases from V and 3 bases from J; junction bases left unmatched: 4. CDR1 and CDR2 (germline): MDHEN, SYDVKM. The CDR3 is made up of 14 amino acids. CDR3 bases: TGTGCCAGCAGCTCGGGACAGGACAATCAGCCCCAGCATTTT. Translating it yields CASSSGQDNQPQHF.

The DNA for the CDR3 is TGTGCCAGCAGCTTAGGCGGGACTAACTACAATGAGCAGTTCTTC. The encoded protein is CASSLGGTNYNEQFF. This chain links TRBV11-3 with TRBJ2-1, with 7 bases fitting TRBD2. V gave up 1 base and J gave up 3 bases; unmatched junction bases: 3. This CDR3 is built from 15 residues. CDR1 is SGHNT, CDR2 YENEEA, per germline.

This chain links TRBV28 with TRBJ2-1; perhaps TRBD2 as D (6 bases). CDR1 is MDHEN, CDR2 SYDVKM, per germline. The length of the CDR3 is 14 residues. Trimming removed 1 base from V and 4 bases from J, with 8 bases in between. The CDR3 loop is CASSLLGLYNEQFF. DNA for the CDR3: TGTGCCAGCAGTTTATTGGGACTTTACAATGAGCAGTTCTTC.

The table lists this clone with a count of one. J is TRBJ1-2 and V is TRBV30; tentatively, D is TRBD1 (6 bases). CDR1 and CDR2 (germline): GTSNPN, SVGIG (reference sequence). The CDR3 consists of 15 residues. Trimming stripped 5 bases from V and 0 bases from J, with 16 bases between. For the CDR3, the DNA is TGTGCCTGGGGCTTCGGCGGGGGGCCTAACTATGGCTACACCTTC. Protein product: CAWGFGGGPNYGYTF.

This chain joins TRBV3-1 (or the pseudogene TRBV3-2) and TRBJ2-7, with 10 bases fitting TRBD1. Germline-derived CDR1 and CDR2 are LGHDT and YNNKEL (reference sequence). The CDR3 sequence is 15 residues long. The J segment lost 2 bases and the V segment lost 1 base, leaving 2 bases of the junction unmatched. The CDR3 bases are TGTGCCAGCAGCCAAGGGACAGGGGGGCCCTACGAGCAGTACTTC. It yields the protein CASSQGTGGPYEQYF.

This sequence joins TRBV19 and TRBJ2-1, with D tentatively TRBD2 (6 bases). The germline CDR1 and CDR2 sequences are LNHDA and SQIVND (reference sequence). Trimming pared 5 bases from V and 4 bases from J, leaving 15 bases between. The CDR3 contains 15 residues. The CDR3 is CASSLSGGVYNEQFF. The CDR3 nucleotides are TGTGCCAGTAGTCTTAGCGGTGGGGTTTACAATGAGCAGTTCTTC.

The chain carries TRBV10-3 and TRBJ2-7; tentatively, D is TRBD2 (5 bases). Trimming removed 0 bases from V and 3 bases from J, with 15 bases in between. Germline values: CDR1 ENHRY, CDR2 SYGVKD. The CDR3 is made up of 16 amino acids. As DNA, the CDR3 is TGTGCCATCAGTGAGTCTGTGGCTAGCTCCAACTACGAGCAGTACTTC. Protein product: CAISESVASSNYEQYF.

The CDR3 DNA follows: TGTGCCAGCAGTTTAGGCCCCGACTATGGCTACACCTTC. It encodes CASSLGPDYGYTF. V is TRBV28 and J is TRBJ1-2, with D uncertain. From germline, CDR1 is MDHEN and CDR2 SYDVKM. This CDR3 region has 13 residues. V was trimmed by 2 bases and J by 3 bases, leaving 7 bases between them.

The chain combines TRBV3-1 (or the pseudogene TRBV3-2) with TRBJ1-4; no reliable D call. CDR1 and CDR2 (germline): LGHDT, YNNKEL (reference sequence). The germline V and J ends were trimmed by 0 bases and 4 bases, with 6 bases remaining between them. The length of the CDR3 is 14 residues. The CDR3 spells CASSQDHDNEKLFF. Here the CDR3 DNA reads TGTGCCAGCAGCCAAGATCATGATAATGAAAAACTGTTTTTT.

The chain couples TRBV5-4 to TRBJ1-4, with 8 bases identical to TRBD1. This CDR3 region has 13 residues. Germline V gene sequence: CDR1 SGHNT, CDR2 YYREEE (reference sequence). The V and J ends lost 4 bases and 8 bases, in that order; junction bases with no gene match: 4. The DNA for the CDR3 is TGTGCCAGCAGCCAACAGGGGGGCGAAAAACTGTTTTTT. Translated: CASSQQGGEKLFF.

The rearrangement links TRBV15 to TRBJ2-3, with D uncertain. The germline V gene encodes CDR1 LNHNV and CDR2 YYDKDF (reference sequence). V was trimmed by 0 bases and J by 6 bases, leaving 10 bases between them. The CDR3 sequence is 14 residues long. CDR3 DNA sequence: TGTGCCACCAGCAGAGAAAGGCCCTCGGATACGCAGTATTTT. It is translated as CATSRERPSDTQYF.

CDR3 in DNA: TGTGCCAGCAGCGTCGAGGGAGGGTTACCTAATGAAAAACTGTTTTTT. This translates into CASSVEGGLPNEKLFF. The V gene is TRBV9, the J gene TRBJ1-4; D is uncertain. Trimming removed 2 bases at V and 3 bases at J, with 14 bases between. CDR1 and CDR2 from the germline V gene are SGDLS and YYNGEE. This CDR3 has 16 residues.

The rearrangement links TRBV6-5 to TRBJ1-5; possibly TRBD1 for D (5 bases). V lost 6 bases and J 5 bases, leaving 8 bases between the germline ends. The CDR3 contains 12 residues. Germline V gives CDR1 MNHEY, CDR2 SVGAGI. The CDR3 sequence is CASSQGYQPQHF. For the CDR3, the DNA is TGTGCCAGCAGCCAGGGTTATCAGCCCCAGCATTTT.

The rearrangement links TRBV11-3 to TRBJ1-1; D may be TRBD1 (5 bases). Deletions cut 5 bases from V and 0 bases from J, with 7 bases between. Germline assignment: CDR1 SGHNT and CDR2 YENEEA. CDR3 length: 13 amino acids. CDR3 sequence reads: CASSLRVNTEAFF. The CDR3 DNA follows: TGTGCCAGCAGCCTCAGGGTGAACACTGAAGCTTTCTTT.